This T cell receptor (beta chain) appears in the sequencing data of a study of technical replicates of blood from a handful of donors (dated by TCRdb to the late 2010s). The library was made by the immunoSEQ multiplex PCR assay. The table was pulled from immuneACCESS by TCRdb, which kept in-frame rearrangements only. Such tables lose some clones; where checked, under half of the loss comes from unresolved V genes, and the rest has no known cause. In all, the sample holds under 100,000 clones, and about 86% of those were seen once. The ten largest clones take up roughly 4.5% of the sample. Comments on this clone: Its antigen specificity is not known. Within one base of it there is no much larger clone, and no base qualities were kept.

Via the germline V gene, CDR1 is SGHAT and CDR2 FQNNGV. V is cut back by 1 base and J by 0 bases, with 3 bases in the junction unmatched. The CDR3, cysteine through phenylalanine, is 15 amino acids long. This entry keeps only the CDR3 DNA: 45 bases, framed from base 1. Sequences were obtained from PBMCs. This TCR was recovered from a human donor in good health. Some clones in this sample may be carry-over from other donors' samples. The sequence links TRBV11-2 to TRBJ2-7; 7 bases in between match TRBD2. The CDR3 reads as follows: CASSLVPSGSYEQYF. The DNA is TGTGCCAGCAGCTTAGTCCCTAGCGGCTCCTACGAGCAGTACTTC.